Described below is a single T cell receptor (beta chain) sequence and its context. For recovered donors of Cohort 3, there were two negative PCRs, clearance, or symptom resolution. The V gene lost 0 bases and the J gene lost 8 bases, with 10 bases spanning the gap. This CDR3 contains 13 residues. Germline CDR1 SGHNT, CDR2 YYREEE (reference sequence). This record belongs to a study of blood T cell repertoires in COVID-19. Study information: Samples of COVID-19 (acute and convalescent) were obtained from the United States, Italy and Spain. PBMCs, B-cell-depleted T cells, or T cells provided the cDNA or gDNA that made up the material.

Methods used by the authors: Amplification of reference gene primers was used by the study to estimate nucleated cell counts. Measured with immunoSEQ multiplex PCR; TCRdb has only the in-frame clones, and not every one. V and J calls and clone size are as listed in that table; D and trimming were resolved from the DNA. The sample lists fewer than 200,000 clones, about 84% occurring once. The chain joins TRBV5-4 to TRBJ2-3, with D possibly matching TRBD1 (5 bases). The sample comprised PBMCs or T cells enriched from blood (not recorded which). The source of this sequence is a man aged 50 or older who had recovered from COVID-19. The CDR3 here is CASSLADQGTQYF. For the CDR3, the DNA is TGTGCCAGCAGCTTGGCTGATCAGGGTACGCAGTATTTT.